The 32 T cell receptor beta chains listed next were all sequenced from one sample in a study of cytomegalovirus exposure and HLA in healthy donors. Primers included in the PCR were 60 Vbeta and 13 Jbeta primers. Using immunoSEQ multiplex PCR, the repertoire was profiled, and TCRdb retains in-frame clones only, with some absent. The sample comprises over 150,000 clones, 80% of which are singletons, and roughly 4.7% rests with the top ten. The sample consisted of PBMCs. The source is a man in his thirties or forties in good health and CMV-seronegative.

The chain combines TRBV6-1 with TRBJ1-3; the D is unclear. V was pared by 6 bases and J by 0 bases, with 9 bases between. The CDR3 totals 14 residues. Germline CDR1 MNHNS, CDR2 SASEGT. The chain's CDR3 is CASRFESSGNTIYF. The DNA for the CDR3 is TGTGCCAGCAGGTTTGAGAGCTCTGGAAACACCATATATTTT.

This rearrangement joins TRBV7-3 to TRBJ2-7, with D possibly TRBD1 on 5 matching bases. V was cut by 1 base and J by 1 base, with 11 bases left in between. CDR3 length: 15 amino acids. Germline values: CDR1 SGHTA, CDR2 FQGTGA. CDR3 sequence (DNA): TGTGCCAGCAGCTTAAAAAGGGGTCAGTCCTACGAGCAGTACTTC. It is translated as CASSLKRGQSYEQYF.

The chain uses TRBV5-5 and TRBJ2-2; 10 positions match TRBD1. CDR1 and CDR2 from the germline V gene are SGHKS and YYEKEE (reference sequence). The CDR3 sequence is 16 residues long. The V segment lost 4 bases and the J segment 5 bases; nucleotides outside the gene matches: 8. The CDR3 sequence: CASSLLGQGRTGELFF. The CDR3 bases are TGTGCCAGCAGCCTATTGGGACAGGGGAGGACCGGGGAGCTGTTTTTT. Looking up the rest from reference TRBV5-5 and TRBJ2-2 gives the full variable domain: DAGVTQSPTHLIKTRGQQVTLRCSPISGHKSVSWYQQVLGQGPQFIFQYYEKEERGRGNFPDRFSARQFPNYSSELNVNALLLGDSALYLCASSLLGQGRTGELFFGEGSRLTVL.

This clone was observed a single time. The gene calls are TRBV9 and TRBJ2-5; TRBD2 matches at 9 bases. Germline V CDR1 and CDR2: SGDLS, YYNGEE. This CDR3 region has 17 residues. The J segment lost 4 bases and the V segment lost 3 bases, leaving 13 bases of the junction unmatched. CDR3 loop: CASSGRGGGGALETQYF. For the CDR3, the DNA is TGTGCCAGCAGCGGCCGAGGCGGCGGGGGGGCATTAGAGACCCAGTACTTC.

This chain joins TRBV15 and TRBJ2-7; D uncertain. CDR3 length: 14 residues. CDR1 and CDR2 (germline): LNHNV, YYDKDF (reference sequence). Trimming pared 1 base from V and 5 bases from J, leaving 12 bases between. The CDR3 coding sequence is TGTGCCACCAGCAGAGTGCGCGGAAACGACGAGCAGTACTTC. Protein product: CATSRVRGNDEQYF.

This clone was seen just once. The rearrangement links TRBV30 to TRBJ1-2, with TRBD1 matching over 10 bases. In germline, CDR1 is GTSNPN, CDR2 SVGIG (reference sequence). CDR3 length: 13 amino acids. Unmatched junction bases numbered 4, after V lost 5 bases and J lost 4 bases. The CDR3 loop reads CAWGQGGSYGYTF. DNA for the CDR3: TGTGCCTGGGGACAGGGGGGTAGCTATGGCTACACCTTC.

J is TRBJ1-4 and V is TRBV7-8, with D perhaps TRBD1 (5 bases). Trimming cost V 6 bases and J 8 bases, with 10 bases left between them. Germline loops: CDR1 SGHVS, CDR2 FQNEAQ. The CDR3 contains 12 residues. Here the CDR3 DNA reads TGTGCCAGCAGTCGTAGGGGCGAAAAACTGTTTTTT. It yields the protein CASSRRGEKLFF. Full variable domain (outside the CDR3, taken from reference TRBV7-8 and TRBJ1-4): GAGVSQSPRYKVAKRGQDVALRCDPISGHVSLFWYQQALGQGPEFLTYFQNEAQLDKSGLPSDRFFAERPEGSVSTLKIQRTQQEDSAVYLCASSRRGEKLFFGSGTQLSVL.

J is TRBJ1-2 and V is TRBV27; D possibly corresponds to TRBD1 (5 bases). CDR1 and CDR2 from the germline V gene are MNHEY and SMNVEV (reference sequence). The CDR3 has 13 amino acids. Trimming pared 5 bases from V and 2 bases from J, leaving 9 bases between. DNA for the CDR3: TGTGCCAGCAGTACCAACAGGAACTATGGCTACACCTTC. Amino acids: CASSTNRNYGYTF.

The table lists this clone with a few counts. DNA for the CDR3: TGTGCCACCAGCAGGGGAGGTTGGAATGAGCAGTTCTTC. Amino acids: CATSRGGWNEQFF. V is TRBV15 and J is TRBJ2-1; perhaps TRBD2 as D (6 bases). The V end was cut by 3 bases, the J end by 7 bases, with 10 bases between. The CDR3 loop spans 13 amino acids. The germline V gene encodes CDR1 LNHNV and CDR2 YYDKDF (reference sequence).

The chain combines TRBV4-1 with TRBJ1-4; TRBD1 is a possible D gene (6 bases). With 2 bases removed from V and 2 bases from J, the gap between germline ends came to 12 bases. The CDR3 totals 16 residues. In germline, CDR1 is MGHRA, CDR2 YSYEKL. The CDR3 is CASSQPTGLTNEKLFF. For the CDR3, the DNA is TGCGCCAGCAGCCAACCCACAGGGTTGACTAATGAAAAACTGTTTTTT.

V is TRBV19 and J is TRBJ1-1, with TRBD1 matching over 9 bases. CDR3 length equals 16 residues. With 10 bases clipped from V and 6 bases from J, the junction kept 18 bases outside the gene matches. Germline assignment: CDR1 LNHDA and CDR2 SQIVND (reference sequence). The CDR3 loop reads CATFPLRQGGNAEAFF. The CDR3 bases are TGTGCCACCTTCCCACTCCGACAGGGGGGTAACGCTGAAGCTTTCTTT.

This clone was seen a few times. The J gene is TRBJ2-7, the V gene TRBV6-1; 7 bases line up with TRBD2. The CDR3 is 14 residues long. Trimming cost V 11 bases and J 6 bases; bases outside gene matches: 16. Germline CDR1 is MNHNS and CDR2 is SASEGT. CDR3: CASPSRLASGEQYF. DNA for the CDR3: TGTGCCTCTCCCAGCCGACTAGCCTCTGGCGAGCAGTACTTC.

This clone was counted only a few times. The rearrangement links TRBV28 to TRBJ1-5, with D possibly matching TRBD1 (6 bases). The CDR3 loop spans 16 amino acids. Germline lookup yields CDR1 MDHEN and CDR2 SYDVKM. V was shortened by 1 base and J by 7 bases, with 17 bases between the two germline ends. For the CDR3, the DNA is TGTGCCAGCAGTTTATCTACAGGGCCCCATGGGCAGCCCCAGCATTTT. Amino acids: CASSLSTGPHGQPQHF.

V is TRBV16 and J is TRBJ2-2; D perhaps matches TRBD1 (5 bases). V lost 2 bases to trimming and J lost 7 bases, with 11 bases between them. The germline gives CDR1 KGHSY, CDR2 FQNENV. CDR3 length: 14 amino acids. The CDR3 region is CASSQQGSGGELFF. The CDR3 coding sequence is TGTGCCAGCAGCCAACAGGGATCGGGCGGGGAGCTGTTTTTT.

This chain connects TRBV19 to TRBJ2-1; D gene unclear. CDR3 length: 12 residues. V lost 5 bases and J 4 bases, leaving 6 bases between the germline ends. Germline V lookup: CDR1 LNHDA, CDR2 SQIVND (reference sequence). The CDR3 loop reads CASSPGYNEQFF. CDR3 sequence (DNA): TGTGCCAGTAGTCCCGGTTACAATGAGCAGTTCTTC. The full variable domain, its missing parts supplied by reference TRBV19 and TRBJ2-1, is DGGITQSPKYLFRKEGQNVTLSCEQNLNHDAMYWYRQDPGQGLRLIYYSQIVNDFQKGDIAEGYSVSREKKESFPLTVTSAQKNPTAFYLCASSPGYNEQFFGPGTRLTVL.

The rearrangement joins TRBV30 to TRBJ1-1; D is unclear. CDR3 length: 12 residues. The germline V gene has CDR1 GTSNPN and CDR2 SVGIG (reference sequence). The V and J ends lost 4 bases and 10 bases respectively, with 16 bases between them. Here the CDR3 DNA reads TGTGCCTGGATTGGAGATCGCCTCCGAGCTTTCTTT. Its translation: CAWIGDRLRAFF.

The chain carries TRBV7-9 and TRBJ1-4; 9 bases fit TRBD1. This CDR3 contains 13 residues. After removal of 5 bases from V and 8 bases from J, the junction contained 3 bases not matched to a gene. Germline CDR1 reads SEHNR; CDR2 reads FQNEAQ (reference sequence). The CDR3 loop reads CASSTGTGEKLFF. The CDR3 region has the DNA TGTGCCAGCAGCACAGGGACAGGGGAAAAACTGTTTTTT.

This chain joins TRBV6-1 and TRBJ1-6; 8 bases line up with TRBD1. The germline V gene has CDR1 MNHNS and CDR2 SASEGT. The CDR3 contains 17 residues. The V gene end was trimmed by 2 bases and the J gene end by 0 bases; junction bases not matched to a gene: 3. As DNA, the CDR3 is TGTGCCAGCAGTGAATCCACAGGGGGCTCCTATAATTCACCCCTCCACTTT. Its translation: CASSESTGGSYNSPLHF.

The chain has TRBV6-1 and TRBJ2-5; 16 nucleotides agree with TRBD2. Trimming took 8 bases from V and 1 from J; bases not matched to a gene: 1. This CDR3 is 15 amino acids long. Germline CDR1 MNHNS, CDR2 SASEGT. The CDR3 loop is CASGTSGGVQETQYF. The CDR3 DNA is TGTGCCAGCGGGACTAGCGGGGGGGTCCAAGAGACCCAGTACTTC.

The rearrangement links TRBV6-6 to TRBJ1-2; D is unclear. The CDR3 has 12 amino acids. The V gene lost 2 bases and the J gene lost 8 bases, with 9 bases spanning the gap. Per germline, CDR1 MNHNY and CDR2 SVGAGI (reference sequence). Here the CDR3 reads CASSYRIGGYTF. DNA of the CDR3: TGTGCCAGCAGTTACCGCATCGGGGGCTACACCTTC.

As concerns this clone: The same CDR3 can be traced to other DNA sequences in this sample. The chain combines TRBV29-1 with TRBJ1-1; D is perhaps TRBD1 (5 bases). The germline CDR1 and CDR2 sequences are SQVTM and ANQGSEA. V was clipped by 2 bases and J by 8 bases, with 6 bases between them. The CDR3 length is 10 residues. Written as DNA, the CDR3 is TGCAGCGTTGAACGGACAGAAGCTTTCTTT. Translated: CSVERTEAFF. Looking up the rest from reference TRBV29-1 and TRBJ1-1 gives the full variable domain: SAVISQKPSRDICQRGTSLTIQCQVDSQVTMMFWYRQQPGQSLTLIATANQGSEATYESGFVIDKFPISRPNLTFSTLTVSNMSPEDSSIYLCSVERTEAFFGQGTRLTVV.

The chain couples TRBV10-1 to TRBJ2-7; 7 bases are shared with TRBD1. CDR3 length: 16 amino acids. The V gene end was trimmed by 5 bases and the J gene end by 0 bases; junction bases not matched to a gene: 10. Germline-derived CDR1 and CDR2 are WNHNN and SYGVQD (reference sequence). The CDR3 DNA follows: TGCGCCAGCAGTCTCGGGGACAGAGCGACCTCCTACGAGCAGTACTTC. Translation gives CASSLGDRATSYEQYF.

This sequence joins TRBV9 and TRBJ2-1; 7 nucleotides match TRBD1. Germline V gives CDR1 SGDLS, CDR2 YYNGEE. The CDR3 runs 15 residues. The trim removed 4 bases at V and 3 bases at J, leaving 7 bases unmatched. For the CDR3, the DNA is TGTGCCAGCAGCCCACTAGGGACAGACTACAATGAGCAGTTCTTC. Translated, it gives CASSPLGTDYNEQFF.

The table lists this clone with a few counts. The chain joins TRBV27 to TRBJ1-1, with D perhaps TRBD1 (6 bases). Per germline, CDR1 MNHEY and CDR2 SMNVEV (reference sequence). The CDR3 runs to 16 residues. V was cut by 6 bases and J by 0 bases, with 17 bases left in between. CDR3 amino acids: CASSLEGGDMNTEAFF. As DNA, the CDR3 is TGTGCCAGCAGCCTTGAAGGGGGGGACATGAACACTGAAGCTTTCTTT.

This chain joins TRBV19 and TRBJ1-2; D is possibly TRBD1 (6 bases). The CDR3 is made up of 13 amino acids. Trimming shortened V by 7 bases and J by 5 bases, and 14 bases separated the two germline ends. Germline V lookup: CDR1 LNHDA, CDR2 SQIVND (reference sequence). The CDR3 region has the DNA TGTGCCAGTATCCAATCAGGGGATTATGGCTACACCTTC. Translated, it gives CASIQSGDYGYTF.

This clone was counted only a few times. This chain uses TRBV6-5 with TRBJ1-1; 7 positions agree with TRBD1. Trimming removed 4 bases from V and 4 bases from J; junction bases left unmatched: 6. Germline CDR1 MNHEY, CDR2 SVGAGI. The CDR3 loop spans 14 amino acids. The CDR3 sequence is CASSFQGESTEAFF. In nucleotides, the CDR3 is TGTGCCAGCAGTTTCCAGGGGGAGAGCACTGAAGCTTTCTTT.

The V call is TRBV20-1, the J call TRBJ1-1; a weak D match, TRBD1 (5 bases). V was trimmed by 5 bases and J by 5 bases, leaving 9 bases between them. The germline V gene has CDR1 DFQATT and CDR2 SNEGSKA (reference sequence). This CDR3 is 11 amino acids long. For the CDR3, the DNA is TGCAGTGCTGCGGACATGACTGAAGCTTTCTTT. Protein product: CSAADMTEAFF.

V gene TRBV6-5 combines with J gene TRBJ2-1; 10 bases align to TRBD2. CDR1 is MNHEY and CDR2 is SVGAGI in the germline V gene. V was pared by 4 bases and J by 8 bases, with 11 bases of the junction left unmatched. The CDR3 spans 16 residues. The CDR3 reads CASSWASGGLVDEQFF. The CDR3 nucleotides read TGTGCCAGCAGTTGGGCTAGCGGGGGCCTGGTGGATGAGCAGTTCTTC.

CDR3: CASSPRVGNSPLHF. The CDR3 bases are TGTGCCAGCAGCCCTCGGGTCGGTAATTCACCCCTCCACTTT. The chain couples TRBV5-5 to TRBJ1-6; D remains unclear. Germline V gene sequence: CDR1 SGHKS, CDR2 YYEKEE (reference sequence). This CDR3 contains 14 residues. V shed 4 bases and J shed 6 bases, with 11 bases lying between them.

The chain employs TRBV10-1 and TRBJ2-7; 7 positions match TRBD1. V gave up 5 bases and J gave up 3 bases; unmatched junction bases: 10. CDR3 length: 15 amino acids. Germline loops: CDR1 WNHNN, CDR2 SYGVQD (reference sequence). The CDR3 nucleotides are TGCGCCAGCAGTAGGTCGACGGGACAGTTCTACGAGCAGTACTTC. Translating gives CASSRSTGQFYEQYF.

The gene calls are TRBV9 and TRBJ2-4, with D tentatively TRBD2 (5 bases). Germline values: CDR1 SGDLS, CDR2 YYNGEE. There are 13 residues in the CDR3. With 7 bases removed from V and 8 bases from J, the gap between germline ends came to 16 bases. The CDR3 nucleotides read TGTGCCAGCGACCGGCAGGTGGAGGACATTCAGTACTTC. Protein sequence: CASDRQVEDIQYF.

V is TRBV6-1 and J is TRBJ1-5; D not resolved. The CDR3 is made up of 14 amino acids. V was cut by 6 bases and J by 0 bases, with 9 bases left in between. Germline V gene sequence: CDR1 MNHNS, CDR2 SASEGT. CDR3 sequence: CASSLDFSNQPQHF. In nucleotides, the CDR3 is TGTGCCAGCAGCCTGGACTTTAGCAATCAGCCCCAGCATTTT.